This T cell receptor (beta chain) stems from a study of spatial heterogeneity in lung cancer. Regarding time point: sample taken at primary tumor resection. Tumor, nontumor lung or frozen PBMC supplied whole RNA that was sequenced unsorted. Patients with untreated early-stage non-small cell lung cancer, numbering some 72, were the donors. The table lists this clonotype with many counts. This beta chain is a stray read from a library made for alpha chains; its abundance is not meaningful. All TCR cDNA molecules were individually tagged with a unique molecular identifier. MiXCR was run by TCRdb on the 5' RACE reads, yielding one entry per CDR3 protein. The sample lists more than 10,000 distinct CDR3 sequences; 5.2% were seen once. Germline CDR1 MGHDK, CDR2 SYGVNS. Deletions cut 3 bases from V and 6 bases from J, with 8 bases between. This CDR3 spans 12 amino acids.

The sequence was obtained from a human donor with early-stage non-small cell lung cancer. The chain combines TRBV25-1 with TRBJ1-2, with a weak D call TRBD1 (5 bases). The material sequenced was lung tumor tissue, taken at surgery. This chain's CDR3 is CASSEWGDGYTF. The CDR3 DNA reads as TGTGCCAGCAGTGAGTGGGGGGATGGCTACACCTTC.